This T cell receptor (beta chain) was identified in a study of cytomegalovirus exposure and HLA in healthy donors. Study background: Some 85 million unique TCRs, all from HLA-typed donors, were included in an early release of the data. Study-wide points: In a later analysis, productive TCRs from donors in an Asian-associated ancestry cluster reportedly carried fewer N-insertions than the cohort mean. In a later analysis, HLA-C alleles had the fewest associated TCRs, DRB1 alleles the most.

It was with 60 Vbeta and 13 Jbeta primers that the PCR ran. This table comes from immunoSEQ multiplex PCR, and its TCRdb copy is limited to in-frame clones, with some not included. In the table there are around 130,000 clones, over 75% of which are singletons. Healthy bone marrow donors made up the cohort. On this clone itself: Its specificity is unknown.

Trimming took 6 bases from V and 6 from J; bases not matched to a gene: 9. Germline V lookup: CDR1 SGHNT, CDR2 YYREEE (reference sequence). The CDR3 consists of 16 residues. The source is a boy younger than 18 in good health and CMV-seronegative. Sequenced: PBMCs. The chain combines TRBV5-4 with TRBJ2-5; the match to TRBD2 covers 15 bases. This CDR3 is CASISGLAGGPKTQYF. The CDR3 DNA is TGTGCCAGCATCTCAGGACTAGCGGGAGGGCCAAAGACCCAGTACTTC.